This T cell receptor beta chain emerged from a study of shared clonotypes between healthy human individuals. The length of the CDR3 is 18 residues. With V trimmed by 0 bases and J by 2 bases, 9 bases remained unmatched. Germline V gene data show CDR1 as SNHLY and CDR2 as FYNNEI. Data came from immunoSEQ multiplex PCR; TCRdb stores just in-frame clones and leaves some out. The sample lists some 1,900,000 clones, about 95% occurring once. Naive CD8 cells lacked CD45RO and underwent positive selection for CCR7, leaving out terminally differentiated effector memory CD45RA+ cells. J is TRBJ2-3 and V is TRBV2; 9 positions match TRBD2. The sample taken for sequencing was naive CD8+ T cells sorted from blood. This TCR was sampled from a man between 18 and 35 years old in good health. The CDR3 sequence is CASSEALVGLASTDTQYF. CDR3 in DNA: TGTGCCAGCAGTGAAGCGCTTGTGGGACTAGCCTCCACAGATACGCAGTATTTT.